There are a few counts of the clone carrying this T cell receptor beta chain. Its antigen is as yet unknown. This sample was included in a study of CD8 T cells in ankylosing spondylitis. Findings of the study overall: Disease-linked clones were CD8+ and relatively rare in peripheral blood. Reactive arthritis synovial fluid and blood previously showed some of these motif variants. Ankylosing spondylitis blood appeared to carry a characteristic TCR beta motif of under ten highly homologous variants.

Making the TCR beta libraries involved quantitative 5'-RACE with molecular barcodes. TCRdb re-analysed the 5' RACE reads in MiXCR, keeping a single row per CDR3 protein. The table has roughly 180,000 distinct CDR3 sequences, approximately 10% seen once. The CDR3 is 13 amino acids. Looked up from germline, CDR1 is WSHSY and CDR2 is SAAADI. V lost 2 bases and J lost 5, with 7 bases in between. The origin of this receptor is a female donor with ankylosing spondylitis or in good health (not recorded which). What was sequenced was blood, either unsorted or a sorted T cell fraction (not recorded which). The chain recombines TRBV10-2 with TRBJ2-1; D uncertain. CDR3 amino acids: CASSEVVHNEQFF. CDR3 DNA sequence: TGCGCCAGCAGTGAGGTTGTACACAATGAGCAGTTCTTC.